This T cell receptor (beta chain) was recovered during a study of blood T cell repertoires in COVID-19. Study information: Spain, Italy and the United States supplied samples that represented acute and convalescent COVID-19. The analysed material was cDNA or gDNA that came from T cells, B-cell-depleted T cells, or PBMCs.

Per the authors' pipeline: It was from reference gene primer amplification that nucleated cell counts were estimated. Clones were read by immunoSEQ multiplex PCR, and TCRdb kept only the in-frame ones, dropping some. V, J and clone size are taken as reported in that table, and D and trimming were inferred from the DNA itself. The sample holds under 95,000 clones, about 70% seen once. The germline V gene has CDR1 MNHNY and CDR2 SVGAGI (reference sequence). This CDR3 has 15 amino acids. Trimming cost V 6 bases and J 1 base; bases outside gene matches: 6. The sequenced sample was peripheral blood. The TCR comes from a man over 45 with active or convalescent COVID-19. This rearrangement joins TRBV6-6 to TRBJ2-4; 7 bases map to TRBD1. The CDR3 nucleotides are TGTGCCAGCAGAGACGAACAGGGGGCCAAAAACATTCAGTACTTC. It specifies CASRDEQGAKNIQYF.